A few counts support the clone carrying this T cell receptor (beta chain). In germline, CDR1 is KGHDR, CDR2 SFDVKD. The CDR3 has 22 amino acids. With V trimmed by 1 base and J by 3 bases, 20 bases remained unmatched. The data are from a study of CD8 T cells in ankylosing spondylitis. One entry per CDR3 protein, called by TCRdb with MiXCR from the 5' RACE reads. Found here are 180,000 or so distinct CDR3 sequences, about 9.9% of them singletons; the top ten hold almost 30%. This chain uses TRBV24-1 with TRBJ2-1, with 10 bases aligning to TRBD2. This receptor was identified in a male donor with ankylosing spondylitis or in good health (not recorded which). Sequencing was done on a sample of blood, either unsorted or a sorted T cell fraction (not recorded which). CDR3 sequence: CATSDFRGTGTSETFGYNEQFF. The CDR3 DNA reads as TGTGCCACCAGTGATTTCAGAGGGACCGGGACTAGCGAGACATTCGGCTACAATGAGCAGTTCTTC.